This T cell receptor beta chain originates from a study of T-cell reconstitution after alpha-beta-depleted transplantation in children. V was pared by 6 bases and J by 5 bases, with 10 bases between. The length of the CDR3 is 12 residues. Unique molecular identifiers were incorporated when the TCRbeta library was constructed. TCRdb re-derived calls from the PCR reads in MiXCR, one entry per CDR3 protein. The sample lists 55,000 to 65,000 distinct CDR3 sequences, roughly 45% occurring once. The sample holds a few counts of this clonotype. Its antigen is as yet unknown. General study results and limits: Diversity and T-cell counts at one year after transplant derived mostly from new T cells. After transplant, high TCRbeta diversity at day 60 in some patients arose from surviving recipient T cells and thymic progenitors. The study reportedly traced alpha-beta T cells about two months after transplant to several hundred expanded graft clones.

V and J are TRBV12-3 or TRBV12-4 and TRBJ1-1; D might be TRBD1 (5 bases). This clonotype was sampled from a male patient younger than 18 who had a stem cell transplant for acute lymphoblastic leukemia, so the T cells may come from the graft donor. The sequencing used PBMCs, mostly from graft donor cells, collected 360 days after TCRalphabeta/CD19-depleted stem cell transplant. The CDR3 sequence: CASRPEGTEAFF. The CDR3 nucleotides are TGTGCCAGCAGGCCAGAGGGGACTGAAGCTTTCTTT.